This section outlines one TCR beta chain sequence together with its context. Its antigen is undetermined. This entry is derived from a study of PD-1 blockade in classical Hodgkin lymphoma. The study's findings and limits: Possibly reflecting disease activity or prior therapy, repertoire differences have causes that remain undefined. Whoever responded completely had baseline diversity much like that seen in newly diagnosed patients. As was reported, newly diagnosed patients showed lower baseline TCR diversity than healthy donors did. Exclusion applied to patients who initiated nivolumab less than 1 year following ASCT.

Brentuximab vedotin exposure varied, and every patient relapsed after autologous stem cell transplantation. Clones were sequenced by immunoSEQ multiplex PCR, and TCRdb holds only the in-frame ones, with some missing. Found here are nearly 25,000 clones, more than 75% of them singletons; the top ten hold around 6.5%. The CDR3 is 14 amino acids. Germline V gives CDR1 SGHAT, CDR2 FQNNGV. Trimming removed 5 bases at V and 3 bases at J, with 14 bases between. The input for sequencing was peripheral blood mononuclear cells (PBMCs), taken at baseline. The source of this sequence is a human donor with classical Hodgkin lymphoma. The chain links TRBV11-2 to TRBJ2-7, with D perhaps matching TRBD1 (6 bases). CDR3 sequence (DNA): TGTGCCAGCAGCGCCCACAGGGACCTCTACGAGCAGTACTTC. It encodes CASSAHRDLYEQYF. Based on the CDR3 plus reference TRBV11-2 and TRBJ2-7, the full variable domain is EAGVAQSPRYKIIEKRQSVAFWCNPISGHATLYWYQQILGQGPKLLIQFQNNGVVDDSQLPKDRFSAERLKGVDSTLKIQPAKLEDSAVYLCASSAHRDLYEQYFGPGTRLTVT.